Described below is a single TCR beta chain sequence and its context. This entry is derived from a study of blood T cell repertoires in COVID-19. Participants were aged roughly 18 to 90 years, lived in over 20 US areas, and enrolled virtually. Assignment of participants to cohorts was predicated upon participant-reported clinical history. Original handling: Amplification of reference gene primers was used by the study to estimate nucleated cell counts. Assay used: immunoSEQ multiplex PCR; TCRdb lists only in-frame clones, some missing. V, J and clone size reflect that table, while D and trimming were determined from the DNA. The data show over 150,000 clones, 75% to 90% seen once. Source material: PBMCs or T cells enriched from blood (not recorded which). The receptor's source is a man aged 40-49 years who had recovered from COVID-19.

The CDR3, as DNA: TGTGCCAGCGGGAGTTGGAGGGGGGGAGGGAATGAGCAGTTCTTC. Encoded protein: CASGSWRGGGNEQFF. The chain employs TRBV6-5 and TRBJ2-7; D is possibly TRBD2 (7 bases). The last part of the DNA fits TRBJ2-1 better; the J call may be wrong. The CDR3 sequence is 15 residues long. In germline, CDR1 is MNHEY, CDR2 SVGAGI.